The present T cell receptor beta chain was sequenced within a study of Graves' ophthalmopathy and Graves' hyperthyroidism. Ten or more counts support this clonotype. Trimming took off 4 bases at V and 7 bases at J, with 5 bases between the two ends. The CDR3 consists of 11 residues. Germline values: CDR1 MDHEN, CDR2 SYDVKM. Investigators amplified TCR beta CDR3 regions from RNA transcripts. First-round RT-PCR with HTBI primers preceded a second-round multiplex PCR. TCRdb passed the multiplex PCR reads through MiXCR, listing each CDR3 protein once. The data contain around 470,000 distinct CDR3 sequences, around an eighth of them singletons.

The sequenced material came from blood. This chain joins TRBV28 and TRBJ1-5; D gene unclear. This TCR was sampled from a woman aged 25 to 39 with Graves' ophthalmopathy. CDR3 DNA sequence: TGTGCCAGCAGTTACAGCCAGCCCCAGCATTTT. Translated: CASSYSQPQHF.